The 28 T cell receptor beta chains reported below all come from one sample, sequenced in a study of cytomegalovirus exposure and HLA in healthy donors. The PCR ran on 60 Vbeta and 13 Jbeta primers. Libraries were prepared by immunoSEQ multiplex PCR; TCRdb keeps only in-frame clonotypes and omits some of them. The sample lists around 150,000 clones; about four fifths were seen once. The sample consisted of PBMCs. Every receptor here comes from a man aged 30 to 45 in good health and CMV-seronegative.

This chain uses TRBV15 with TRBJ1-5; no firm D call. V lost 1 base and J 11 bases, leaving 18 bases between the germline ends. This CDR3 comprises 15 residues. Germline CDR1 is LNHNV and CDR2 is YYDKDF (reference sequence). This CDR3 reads CATSRVVVDQSAQHF. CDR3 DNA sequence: TGTGCCACCAGCAGAGTGGTCGTAGATCAATCGGCCCAGCATTTT.

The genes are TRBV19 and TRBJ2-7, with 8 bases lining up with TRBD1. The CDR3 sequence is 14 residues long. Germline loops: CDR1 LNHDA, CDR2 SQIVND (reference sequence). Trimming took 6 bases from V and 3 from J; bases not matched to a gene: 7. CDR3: CASRSPGQGYEQYF. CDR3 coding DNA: TGTGCCAGTAGATCTCCTGGACAGGGCTACGAGCAGTACTTC.

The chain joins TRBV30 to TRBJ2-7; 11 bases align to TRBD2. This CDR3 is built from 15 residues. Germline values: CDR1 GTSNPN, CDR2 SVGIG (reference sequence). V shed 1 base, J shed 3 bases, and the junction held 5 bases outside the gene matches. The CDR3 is CAWSGPGTSGYEQYF. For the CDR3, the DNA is TGTGCCTGGAGTGGTCCCGGGACTAGCGGCTACGAGCAGTACTTC.

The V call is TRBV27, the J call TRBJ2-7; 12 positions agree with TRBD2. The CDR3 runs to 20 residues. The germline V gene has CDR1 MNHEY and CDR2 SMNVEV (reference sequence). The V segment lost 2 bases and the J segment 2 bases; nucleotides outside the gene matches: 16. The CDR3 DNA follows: TGTGCCAGCAGTTTAGAGGGGGACAGGTTATCTAGCGGGAGGGCCTACGAGCAGTACTTC. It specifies CASSLEGDRLSSGRAYEQYF.

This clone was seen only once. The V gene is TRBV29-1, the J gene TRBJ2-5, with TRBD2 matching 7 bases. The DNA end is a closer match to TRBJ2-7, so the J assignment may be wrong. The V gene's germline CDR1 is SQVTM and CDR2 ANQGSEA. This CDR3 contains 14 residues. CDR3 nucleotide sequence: TGCAGCGTTGGAAGGCGGGAGCGCGCCTACGAGCAGTACTTC. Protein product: CSVGRRERAYEQYF.

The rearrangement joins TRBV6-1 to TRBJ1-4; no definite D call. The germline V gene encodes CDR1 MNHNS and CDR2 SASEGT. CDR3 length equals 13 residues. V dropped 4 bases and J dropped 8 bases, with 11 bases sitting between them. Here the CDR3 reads CASSATENEKLFF. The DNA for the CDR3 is TGTGCCAGCAGTGCCACAGAGAACGAAAAACTGTTTTTT.

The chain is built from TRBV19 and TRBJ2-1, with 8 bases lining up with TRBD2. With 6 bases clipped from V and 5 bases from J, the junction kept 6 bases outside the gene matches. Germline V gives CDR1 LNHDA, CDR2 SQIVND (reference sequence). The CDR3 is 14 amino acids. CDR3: CASSRREGHNEQFF. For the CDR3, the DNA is TGTGCCAGTAGCAGACGGGAGGGTCACAATGAGCAGTTCTTC.

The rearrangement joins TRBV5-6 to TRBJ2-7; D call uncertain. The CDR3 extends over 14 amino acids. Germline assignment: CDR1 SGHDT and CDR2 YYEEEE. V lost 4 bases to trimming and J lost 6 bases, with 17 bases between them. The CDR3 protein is CASSGSHGTGEQYF. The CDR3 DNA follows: TGTGCCAGCAGCGGGTCCCACGGTACGGGCGAGCAGTACTTC.

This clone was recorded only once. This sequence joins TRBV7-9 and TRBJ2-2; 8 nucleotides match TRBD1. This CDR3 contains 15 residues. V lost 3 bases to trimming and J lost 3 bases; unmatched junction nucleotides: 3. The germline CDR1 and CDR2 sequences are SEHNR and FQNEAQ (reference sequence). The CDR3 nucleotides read TGTGCCAGCAGCTTGGACAGGGCGTACACCGGGGAGCTGTTTTTT. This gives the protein CASSLDRAYTGELFF. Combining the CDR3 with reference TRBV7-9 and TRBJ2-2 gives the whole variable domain DTGVSQNPRHKITKRGQNVTFRCDPISEHNRLYWYRQTLGQGPEFLTYFQNEAQLEKSRLLSDRFSAERPKGSFSTLEIQRTEQGDSAMYLCASSLDRAYTGELFFGEGSRLTVL.

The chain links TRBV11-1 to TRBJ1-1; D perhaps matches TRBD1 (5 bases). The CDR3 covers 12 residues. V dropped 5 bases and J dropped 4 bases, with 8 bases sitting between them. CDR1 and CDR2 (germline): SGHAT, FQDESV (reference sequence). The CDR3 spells CASSRGGTEAFF. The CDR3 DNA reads TGTGCCAGCAGCCGGGGGGGCACTGAAGCTTTCTTT.

The CDR3 DNA is TGTGCCAGCAACCCACAGAGGGGGCGCCCAAATACGGCTGGGGCCAACGTCCTGACTTTC. This encodes CASNPQRGRPNTAGANVLTF. The V call is TRBV13, the J call TRBJ2-6; 7 nucleotides match TRBD1. The length of the CDR3 is 20 residues. The germline CDR1 and CDR2 sequences are PRHDT and FYEKMQ (reference sequence). V lost 7 bases, J lost 2 bases, and 20 bases stayed unmatched.

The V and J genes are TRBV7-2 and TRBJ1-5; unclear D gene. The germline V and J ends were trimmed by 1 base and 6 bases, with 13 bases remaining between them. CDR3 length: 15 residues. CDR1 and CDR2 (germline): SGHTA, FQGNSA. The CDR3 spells CASSLVGAEIQPQHF. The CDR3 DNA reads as TGTGCCAGCAGCTTAGTCGGAGCTGAGATTCAGCCCCAGCATTTT. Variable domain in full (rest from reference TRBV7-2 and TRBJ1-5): GAGVSQSPSNKVTEKGKDVELRCDPISGHTALYWYRQSLGQGLEFLIYFQGNSAPDKSGLPSDRFSAERTGGSVSTLTIQRTQQEDSAVYLCASSLVGAEIQPQHFGDGTRLSIL.

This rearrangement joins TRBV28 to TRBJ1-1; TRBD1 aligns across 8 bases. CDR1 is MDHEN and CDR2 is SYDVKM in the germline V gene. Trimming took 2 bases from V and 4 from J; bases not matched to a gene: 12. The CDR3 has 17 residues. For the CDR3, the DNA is TGTGCCAGCAGTTTAGCGGCAGGGGGCTCTTTGCGCACTGAAGCTTTCTTT. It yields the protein CASSLAAGGSLRTEAFF.

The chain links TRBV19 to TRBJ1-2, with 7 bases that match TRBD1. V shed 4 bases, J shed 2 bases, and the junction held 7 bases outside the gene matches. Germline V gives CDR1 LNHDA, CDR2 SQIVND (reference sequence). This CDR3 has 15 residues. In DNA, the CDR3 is TGTGCCAGTAGTAACCGGGACAGAGAAAACTATGGCTACACCTTC. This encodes CASSNRDRENYGYTF.

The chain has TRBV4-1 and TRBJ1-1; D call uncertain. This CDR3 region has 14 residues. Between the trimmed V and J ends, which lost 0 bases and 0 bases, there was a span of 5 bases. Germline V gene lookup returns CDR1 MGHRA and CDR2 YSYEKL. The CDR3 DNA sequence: TGCGCCAGCAGCCAAGACGGAGTGAACACTGAAGCTTTCTTT. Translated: CASSQDGVNTEAFF.

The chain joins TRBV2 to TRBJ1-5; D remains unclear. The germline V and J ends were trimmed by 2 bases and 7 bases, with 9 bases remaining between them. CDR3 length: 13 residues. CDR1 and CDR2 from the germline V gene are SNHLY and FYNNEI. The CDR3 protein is CASSEIWEQPQHF. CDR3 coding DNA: TGTGCCAGCAGTGAAATATGGGAGCAGCCCCAGCATTTT. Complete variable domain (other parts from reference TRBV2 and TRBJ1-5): EPEVTQTPSHQVTQMGQEVILRCVPISNHLYFYWYRQILGQKVEFLVSFYNNEISEKSEIFDDQFSVERPDGSNFTLKIRSTKLEDSAMYFCASSEIWEQPQHFGDGTRLSIL.

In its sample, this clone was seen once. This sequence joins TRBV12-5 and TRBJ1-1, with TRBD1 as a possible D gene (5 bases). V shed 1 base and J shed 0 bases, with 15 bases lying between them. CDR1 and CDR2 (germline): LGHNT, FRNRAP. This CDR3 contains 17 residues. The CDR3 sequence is CASGLGPPTAMNTEAFF. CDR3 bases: TGTGCTAGTGGTTTGGGCCCTCCGACAGCTATGAACACTGAAGCTTTCTTT.

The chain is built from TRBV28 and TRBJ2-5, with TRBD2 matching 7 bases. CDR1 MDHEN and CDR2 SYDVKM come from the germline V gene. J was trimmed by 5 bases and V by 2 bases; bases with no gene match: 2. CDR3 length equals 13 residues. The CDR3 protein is CASSLGRVETQYF. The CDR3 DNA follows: TGTGCCAGCAGTTTAGGGAGGGTTGAGACCCAGTACTTC.

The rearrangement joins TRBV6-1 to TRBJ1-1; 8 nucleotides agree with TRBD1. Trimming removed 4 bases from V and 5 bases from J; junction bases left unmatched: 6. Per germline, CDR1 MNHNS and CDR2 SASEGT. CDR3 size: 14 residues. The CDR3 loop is CASSGTGGLTEAFF. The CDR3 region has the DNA TGTGCCAGCAGTGGAACAGGGGGTTTGACTGAAGCTTTCTTT.

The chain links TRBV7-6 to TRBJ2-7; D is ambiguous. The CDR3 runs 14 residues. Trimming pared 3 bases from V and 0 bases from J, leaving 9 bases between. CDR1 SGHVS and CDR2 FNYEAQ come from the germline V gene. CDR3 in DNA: TGTGCCAGCAGCTTGTCCGGTAACTCCTACGAGCAGTACTTC. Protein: CASSLSGNSYEQYF.

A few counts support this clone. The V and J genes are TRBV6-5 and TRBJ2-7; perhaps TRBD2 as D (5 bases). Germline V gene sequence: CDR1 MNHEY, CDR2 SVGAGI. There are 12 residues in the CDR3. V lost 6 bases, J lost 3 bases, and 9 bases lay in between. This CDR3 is CASRTGNYEQYF. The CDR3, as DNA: TGTGCCAGCAGGACCGGGAACTACGAGCAGTACTTC.

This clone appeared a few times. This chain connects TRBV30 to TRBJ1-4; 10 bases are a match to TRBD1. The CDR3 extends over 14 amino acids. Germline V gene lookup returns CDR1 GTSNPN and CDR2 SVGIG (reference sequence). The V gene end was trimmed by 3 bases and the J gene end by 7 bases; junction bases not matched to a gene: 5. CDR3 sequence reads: CAWSRTGGGEKLFF. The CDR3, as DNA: TGTGCCTGGAGCCGGACAGGGGGTGGTGAAAAACTGTTTTTT.

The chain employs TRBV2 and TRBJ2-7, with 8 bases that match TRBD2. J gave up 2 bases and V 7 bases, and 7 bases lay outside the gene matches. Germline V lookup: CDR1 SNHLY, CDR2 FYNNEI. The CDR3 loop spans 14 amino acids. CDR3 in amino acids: CASTRSSGPYEQYF. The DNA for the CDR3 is TGTGCCAGCACAAGGTCTAGCGGGCCCTACGAGCAGTACTTC.

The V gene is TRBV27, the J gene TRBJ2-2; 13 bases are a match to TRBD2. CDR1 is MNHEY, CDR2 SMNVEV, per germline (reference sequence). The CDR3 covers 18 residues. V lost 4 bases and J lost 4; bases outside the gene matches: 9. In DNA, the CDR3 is TGTGCCAGCAGTTATAGGACTAGCGGGAGAGGTATCACCGGGGAGCTGTTTTTT. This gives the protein CASSYRTSGRGITGELFF.

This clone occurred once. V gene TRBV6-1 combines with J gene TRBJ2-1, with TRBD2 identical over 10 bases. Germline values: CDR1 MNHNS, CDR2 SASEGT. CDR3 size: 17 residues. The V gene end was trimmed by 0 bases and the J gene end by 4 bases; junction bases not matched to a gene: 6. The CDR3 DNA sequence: TGTGCCAGCAGTGAAGCCTCCGGGACTAGCGTATACAATGAGCAGTTCTTC. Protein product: CASSEASGTSVYNEQFF.

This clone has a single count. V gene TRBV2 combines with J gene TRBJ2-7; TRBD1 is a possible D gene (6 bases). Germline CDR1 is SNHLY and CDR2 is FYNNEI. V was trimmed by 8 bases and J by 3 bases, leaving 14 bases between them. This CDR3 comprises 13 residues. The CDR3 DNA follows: TGTGCCAGCGCCCTTACAGGGATCTACGAGCAGTACTTC. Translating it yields CASALTGIYEQYF.

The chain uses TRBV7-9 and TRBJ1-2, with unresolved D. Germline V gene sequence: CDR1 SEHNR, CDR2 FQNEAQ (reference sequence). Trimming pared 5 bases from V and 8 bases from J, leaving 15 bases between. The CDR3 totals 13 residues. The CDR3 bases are TGTGCCAGCAGCGCGTCCGGGAGTAGGGGCTACACCTTC. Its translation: CASSASGSRGYTF.

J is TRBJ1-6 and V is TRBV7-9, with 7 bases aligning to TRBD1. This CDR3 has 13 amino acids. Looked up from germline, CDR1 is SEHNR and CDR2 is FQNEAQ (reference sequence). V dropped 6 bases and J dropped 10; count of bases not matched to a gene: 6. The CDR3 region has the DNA TGTGCCAGCAGGGGACAGTCCGAATCACCCCTCCACTTT. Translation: CASRGQSESPLHF.